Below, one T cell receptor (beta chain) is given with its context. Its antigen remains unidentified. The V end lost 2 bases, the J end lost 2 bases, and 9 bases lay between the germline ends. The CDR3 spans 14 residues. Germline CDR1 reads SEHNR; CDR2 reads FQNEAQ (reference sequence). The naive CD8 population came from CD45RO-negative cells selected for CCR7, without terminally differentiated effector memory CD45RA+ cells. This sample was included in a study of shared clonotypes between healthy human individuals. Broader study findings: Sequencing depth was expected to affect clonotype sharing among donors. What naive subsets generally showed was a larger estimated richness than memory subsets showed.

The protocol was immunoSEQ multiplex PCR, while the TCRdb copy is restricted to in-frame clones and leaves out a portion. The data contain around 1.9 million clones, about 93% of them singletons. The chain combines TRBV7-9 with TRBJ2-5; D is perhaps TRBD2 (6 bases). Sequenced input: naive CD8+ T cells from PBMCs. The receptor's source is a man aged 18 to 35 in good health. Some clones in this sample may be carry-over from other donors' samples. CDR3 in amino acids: CASSLSSVQETQYF. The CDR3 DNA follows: TGTGCCAGCAGCTTATCTAGCGTTCAAGAGACCCAGTACTTC. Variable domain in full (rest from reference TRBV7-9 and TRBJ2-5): DTGVSQNPRHKITKRGQNVTFRCDPISEHNRLYWYRQTLGQGPEFLTYFQNEAQLEKSRLLSDRFSAERPKGSFSTLEIQRTEQGDSAMYLCASSLSSVQETQYFGPGTRLLVL.